Following are 14 T cell receptor beta chains from one sample sequenced in a study of cytomegalovirus exposure and HLA in healthy donors. Sequencing used immunoSEQ multiplex PCR; TCRdb keeps in-frame clones, though not all of them. This sample carries roughly 120,000 clones, about 91% of them seen once, and the ten largest clones take about 1.8%. Sequencing used PBMCs. The receptors were sampled from a young man in good health and CMV-seronegative.

The chain has TRBV4-3 and TRBJ1-2; D perhaps matches TRBD1 (6 bases). Germline V lookup: CDR1 LGHNA, CDR2 YSLEER. The CDR3 sequence is 17 residues long. V lost 1 base to trimming and J lost 4 bases, with 19 bases between them. The CDR3 protein is CASSQAGLTGKSYGYTF. CDR3 nucleotide sequence: TGCGCCAGCAGCCAAGCAGGGTTAACAGGGAAATCCTATGGCTACACCTTC.

The chain is built from TRBV18 and TRBJ2-1; 8 bases are shared with TRBD1. The CDR3 spans 14 residues. The V and J ends lost 3 bases and 4 bases, in that order; junction bases with no gene match: 2. The germline V gene has CDR1 KGHSH and CDR2 LQKENI. CDR3 in amino acids: CASSPDRAYNEQFF. The CDR3 nucleotides are TGTGCCAGCTCACCGGACAGGGCTTACAATGAGCAGTTCTTC.

This clone is a singleton in its sample. The chain uses TRBV27 and TRBJ2-7; TRBD2 agrees at 8 bases. Unmatched junction bases numbered 4, after V lost 4 bases and J lost 2 bases. The CDR3 length is 14 residues. CDR1 and CDR2 (germline): MNHEY, SMNVEV (reference sequence). The CDR3 sequence: CASSSTSGPYEQYF. The CDR3 nucleotides are TGTGCCAGCAGTTCTACTAGCGGCCCCTACGAGCAGTACTTC.

The chain is built from TRBV5-1 and TRBJ1-5; tentatively, D is TRBD1 (6 bases). V shed 0 bases and J shed 1 base, with 11 bases lying between them. Germline CDR1 reads SGHRS; CDR2 reads YFSETQ. This CDR3 has 16 residues. CDR3 bases: TGCGCCAGCAGCTTGGAAACAGGGAACAGCAATCAGCCCCAGCATTTT. Encoded protein: CASSLETGNSNQPQHF. Looking up the rest from reference TRBV5-1 and TRBJ1-5 gives the full variable domain: KAGVTQTPRYLIKTRGQQVTLSCSPISGHRSVSWYQQTPGQGLQFLFEYFSETQRNKGNFPGRFSGRQFSNSRSEMNVSTLELGDSALYLCASSLETGNSNQPQHFGDGTRLSIL.

V is TRBV4-3 and J is TRBJ2-2, with D tentatively TRBD2 (7 bases). Germline V lookup: CDR1 LGHNA, CDR2 YSLEER. Trimming stripped 0 bases from V and 2 bases from J, with 13 bases between. CDR3 length equals 17 residues. The chain's CDR3 is CASSQDFAGANTGELFF. The CDR3 bases are TGCGCCAGCAGCCAAGATTTTGCGGGGGCTAACACCGGGGAGCTGTTTTTT.

The J gene is TRBJ2-7, the V gene TRBV28; D might be TRBD2 (6 bases). V lost 5 bases, J lost 2 bases, and 19 bases lay in between. The CDR3 loop spans 16 amino acids. Germline assignment: CDR1 MDHEN and CDR2 SYDVKM. The CDR3 region has the DNA TGTGCCAGCAGTCTACCATTGGGGGGTAGTCCCTACGAGCAGTACTTC. Encoded protein: CASSLPLGGSPYEQYF.

This sequence joins TRBV6-1 and TRBJ2-7; TRBD1 might be the D (7 bases). The CDR3 has 16 amino acids. Trimming pared 0 bases from V and 3 bases from J, leaving 15 bases between. CDR1 is MNHNS, CDR2 SASEGT, per germline. The DNA for the CDR3 is TGTGCCAGCAGTGAAGCGGCAGGGGGGCAATACTACGAGCAGTACTTC. This translates into CASSEAAGGQYYEQYF.

The rearrangement uses TRBV2 and TRBJ2-3, with 8 bases that match TRBD2. There are 16 residues in the CDR3. CDR1 is SNHLY and CDR2 is FYNNEI in the germline V gene. The V segment lost 4 bases and the J segment 7 bases; nucleotides outside the gene matches: 13. This CDR3 is CASSVSREGRGNTQYF. For the CDR3, the DNA is TGTGCCAGCAGTGTTAGCCGGGAGGGCCGCGGAAATACGCAGTATTTT.

CDR3 sequence (DNA): TGTGCCAGCAGTGAGACCTGGCAGCCGGGGACTGAAGCTTTCTTT. This codes for CASSETWQPGTEAFF. The chain recombines TRBV2 with TRBJ1-1, with D hard to call. The CDR3 runs 15 residues. V was shortened by 3 bases and J by 5 bases, with 16 bases between the two germline ends. Germline CDR1 is SNHLY and CDR2 is FYNNEI. Together with reference TRBV2 and TRBJ1-1, the CDR3 gives the full variable domain: EPEVTQTPSHQVTQMGQEVILRCVPISNHLYFYWYRQILGQKVEFLVSFYNNEISEKSEIFDDQFSVERPDGSNFTLKIRSTKLEDSAMYFCASSETWQPGTEAFFGQGTRLTVV.

The V and J genes are TRBV2 and TRBJ1-2; unclear D gene. There are 14 residues in the CDR3. V was cut by 7 bases and J by 7 bases, with 19 bases left in between. CDR1 is SNHLY and CDR2 is FYNNEI in the germline V gene. Here the CDR3 DNA reads TGTGCCAGCAAAACCGTAGACAACTTTGGTGGCTACACCTTC. Translated: CASKTVDNFGGYTF.

This clone was counted a few times. The chain has TRBV6-6 and TRBJ1-2; 8 positions match TRBD1. The trim removed 4 bases at V and 7 bases at J, leaving 5 bases unmatched. The CDR3 is 13 amino acids. Germline V gene data show CDR1 as MNHNY and CDR2 as SVGAGI (reference sequence). The CDR3 bases are TGTGCCAGCAGTTCCATAGACAGGGGTGGCTACACCTTC. Residues: CASSSIDRGGYTF.

The chain carries TRBV6-1 and TRBJ2-7; possibly TRBD2 for D (6 bases). CDR1 is MNHNS, CDR2 SASEGT, per germline. V lost 8 bases and J lost 3, with 14 bases in between. CDR3 length: 13 residues. CDR3 in amino acids: CASSRGKSYEQYF. In nucleotides, the CDR3 is TGTGCCAGCTCACGCGGGAAGAGCTACGAGCAGTACTTC.

The rearrangement uses TRBV6-5 and TRBJ1-4; 11 nucleotides line up with TRBD1. The junction had 2 bases not matched to a gene; V was cut back by 4 bases and J by 1 base. This CDR3 contains 16 residues. Germline loops: CDR1 MNHEY, CDR2 SVGAGI. The CDR3 DNA follows: TGTGCCAGCAGTTGGGGACAGGGGGTAACTAATGAAAAACTGTTTTTT. Amino acids: CASSWGQGVTNEKLFF.

There are a few counts of this clone. The chain combines TRBV28 with TRBJ1-2; 7 nucleotides line up with TRBD1. Per germline, CDR1 MDHEN and CDR2 SYDVKM. This CDR3 is 15 amino acids long. With 4 bases clipped from V and 4 bases from J, the junction kept 9 bases outside the gene matches. CDR3 DNA sequence: TGTGCCAGCAGTTGGACAGGAGGACTCCCCTATGGCTACACCTTC. Translated: CASSWTGGLPYGYTF.